The 32 T cell receptor beta chains given below trace back to one sample, sequenced in a study of radiotherapy plus CTLA-4 blockade in lung cancer. The assay was immunoSEQ multiplex PCR, and TCRdb's table has in-frame clones only and misses some. The sample contains approximately 95,000 clones, approximately 78% of which appear only once. The sample consisted of peripheral blood, taken from a patient treated with radiotherapy plus ipilimumab. The source is a human donor with non-small cell lung cancer who had a partial response to radiotherapy plus ipilimumab.

The gene calls are TRBV4-1 and TRBJ2-1; D is ambiguous. This CDR3 region has 15 residues. The V and J ends lost 0 bases and 3 bases respectively, with 9 bases between them. The V gene's germline CDR1 is MGHRA and CDR2 YSYEKL. The CDR3 nucleotides read TGCGCCAGCAGCCAAGACGGTGACTTCTACAATGAGCAGTTCTTC. Protein product: CASSQDGDFYNEQFF.

The chain combines TRBV6-7 with TRBJ2-5, with TRBD2 identical over 10 bases. The J call may be incorrect, as the DNA end agrees better with TRBJ2-7. TRBV6-7 is reported as an ORF; its role is uncertain. The CDR3 covers 15 residues. In DNA, the CDR3 is TGTGCCAGCAGTTACTCGTTGAGCGGGAGGGGCGAGCAGTACTTC. Protein product: CASSYSLSGRGEQYF.

V gene TRBV7-9 combines with J gene TRBJ2-3; TRBD2 matches at 10 bases. The J segment lost 3 bases and the V segment lost 3 bases, leaving 6 bases of the junction unmatched. The germline V gene has CDR1 SEHNR and CDR2 FQNEAQ (reference sequence). The CDR3 runs 16 residues. The CDR3 sequence: CASSFPSGRGTDTQYF. In nucleotides, the CDR3 is TGTGCCAGCAGCTTCCCTAGCGGGAGAGGTACAGATACGCAGTATTTT.

The rearrangement joins TRBV11-2 to TRBJ1-1; D is unclear. Germline lookup yields CDR1 SGHAT and CDR2 FQNNGV. The CDR3 extends over 13 amino acids. V was trimmed by 5 bases and J by 0 bases, leaving 7 bases between them. The CDR3 nucleotides are TGTGCCAGCAGCCTACAGTTGAACACTGAAGCTTTCTTT. This codes for CASSLQLNTEAFF.

V and J are TRBV10-3 and TRBJ1-1; TRBD1 matches at 8 bases. V trimming: 6 bases; J trimming: 1 base; junction bases outside the gene matches: 1. The CDR3 is 13 residues long. Germline values: CDR1 ENHRY, CDR2 SYGVKD. The CDR3 coding sequence is TGTGCCATCAGGGGGACAGGGAACACTGAAGCTTTCTTT. Translating it yields CAIRGTGNTEAFF.

The V call is TRBV9, the J call TRBJ2-1, with D perhaps TRBD1 (7 bases). This CDR3 has 15 amino acids. V lost 0 bases, J lost 4 bases, and 11 bases lay in between. The V gene's germline CDR1 is SGDLS and CDR2 YYNGEE. CDR3 bases: TGTGCCAGCAGCGTAGCGCCAGGGGGGTACAATGAGCAGTTCTTC. Translating gives CASSVAPGGYNEQFF.

The chain joins TRBV2 to TRBJ2-1; D is undetermined. The CDR3 sequence is 13 residues long. V lost 4 bases and J lost 2, with 6 bases in between. CDR1 is SNHLY, CDR2 FYNNEI, per germline. The DNA of the CDR3 is TGTGCCAGCAGTGGGTACACCTACAATGAGCAGTTCTTC. This encodes CASSGYTYNEQFF.

The rearrangement joins TRBV11-1 to TRBJ2-6, with D possibly matching TRBD2 (6 bases). The CDR3 loop spans 17 amino acids. V was clipped by 5 bases and J by 0 bases, with 14 bases between them. The germline gives CDR1 SGHAT, CDR2 FQDESV (reference sequence). CDR3 amino acids: CASSPKGRISGANVLTF. The CDR3, as DNA: TGTGCCAGCAGCCCGAAGGGGAGGATCTCTGGGGCCAACGTCCTGACTTTC.

This sequence joins TRBV29-1 and TRBJ1-1; 10 bases are shared with TRBD1. This CDR3 has 12 amino acids. Germline lookup yields CDR1 SQVTM and CDR2 ANQGSEA. Trimming cost V 7 bases and J 4 bases; bases outside gene matches: 3. This chain's CDR3 is CSARTGGTEAFF. The CDR3 DNA follows: TGCAGCGCCCGGACAGGGGGCACTGAAGCTTTCTTT. Using reference TRBV29-1 and TRBJ1-1 for the parts outside the CDR3, the full variable domain is SAVISQKPSRDICQRGTSLTIQCQVDSQVTMMFWYRQQPGQSLTLIATANQGSEATYESGFVIDKFPISRPNLTFSTLTVSNMSPEDSSIYLCSARTGGTEAFFGQGTRLTVV.

This clone has only a few counts. The chain is built from TRBV28 and TRBJ1-5, with D uncertain. CDR3 size: 12 residues. With 2 bases removed from V and 4 bases from J, the gap between germline ends came to 3 bases. Germline loops: CDR1 MDHEN, CDR2 SYDVKM. The CDR3 bases are TGTGCCAGCAGTTTACAGAATCAGCCCCAGCATTTT. Protein product: CASSLQNQPQHF. Combining the CDR3 with reference TRBV28 and TRBJ1-5 gives the whole variable domain DVKVTQSSRYLVKRTGEKVFLECVQDMDHENMFWYRQDPGLGLRLIYFSYDVKMKEKGDIPEGYSVSREKKERFSLILESASTNQTSMYLCASSLQNQPQHFGDGTRLSIL.

The rearrangement links TRBV5-1 to TRBJ1-2; 10 nucleotides match TRBD1. The CDR3 runs to 15 residues. The V segment lost 4 bases and the J segment 7 bases; nucleotides outside the gene matches: 10. From germline, CDR1 is SGHRS and CDR2 YFSETQ. The CDR3 region is CASSAGTGALRGYTF. CDR3 DNA: TGCGCCAGCAGCGCCGGGACAGGGGCTCTTCGTGGCTACACCTTC. Supplemented by reference TRBV5-1 and TRBJ1-2, the full variable domain reads KAGVTQTPRYLIKTRGQQVTLSCSPISGHRSVSWYQQTPGQGLQFLFEYFSETQRNKGNFPGRFSGRQFSNSRSEMNVSTLELGDSALYLCASSAGTGALRGYTFGSGTRLTVV.

J is TRBJ1-5 and V is TRBV18; D is perhaps TRBD1 (5 bases). V shed 4 bases and J shed 5 bases, with 9 bases lying between them. In germline, CDR1 is KGHSH, CDR2 LQKENI. The CDR3 is made up of 13 amino acids. CDR3 loop: CASSQGGDQPQHF. CDR3 nucleotides: TGTGCCAGCTCACAAGGAGGGGATCAGCCCCAGCATTTT.

The rearrangement uses TRBV6-5 and TRBJ2-1, with 8 bases matching TRBD2. The CDR3 runs to 15 residues. Germline V gene data show CDR1 as MNHEY and CDR2 as SVGAGI. V trimming: 2 bases; J trimming: 8 bases; junction bases outside the gene matches: 8. The CDR3 reads CASSYQGLEWDEQFF. The CDR3 DNA reads TGTGCCAGCAGTTACCAGGGACTAGAATGGGATGAGCAGTTCTTC.

This sequence joins TRBV7-3 and TRBJ1-1; D is unresolved. The CDR3 has 13 residues. The germline gives CDR1 SGHTA, CDR2 FQGTGA. V was pared by 6 bases and J by 1 base, with 9 bases between. CDR3 nucleotides: TGTGCCAGCAGTCCGACACAGAACACTGAAGCTTTCTTT. As protein: CASSPTQNTEAFF.

The V and J genes are TRBV7-9 and TRBJ2-3; tentative D call: TRBD1 (6 bases). This CDR3 contains 16 residues. The V gene lost 2 bases and the J gene lost 0 bases, with 12 bases spanning the gap. From germline, CDR1 is SEHNR and CDR2 FQNEAQ (reference sequence). CDR3 protein: CASSLSGQSSTDTQYF. For the CDR3, the DNA is TGTGCCAGCAGCTTAAGCGGACAGTCTAGCACAGATACGCAGTATTTT.

The genes are TRBV14 and TRBJ2-3; no reliable D call. CDR1 and CDR2 from the germline V gene are SGHDN and FVKESK. The CDR3 runs to 14 residues. The ends were cut back, 4 bases at V and 8 bases at J, with 16 bases in the middle. In DNA, the CDR3 is TGTGCCAGCAGCCCCCAACTGCTAGGTGGTACGCAGTATTTT. This translates into CASSPQLLGGTQYF.

The chain employs TRBV29-1 and TRBJ2-5; 7 bases line up with TRBD2. CDR3 length: 12 amino acids. Germline V gives CDR1 SQVTM, CDR2 ANQGSEA. V gave up 8 bases and J gave up 0 bases; unmatched junction bases: 3. This chain's CDR3 is CSLGRNQETQYF. CDR3 nucleotides: TGCAGCCTCGGGAGGAACCAAGAGACCCAGTACTTC.

This chain links TRBV28 with TRBJ1-5; D is unresolved. V was pared by 1 base and J by 1 base, with 11 bases between. The germline V gene has CDR1 MDHEN and CDR2 SYDVKM. The CDR3 runs to 16 residues. CDR3 loop: CASSLSPGGSNQPQHF. For the CDR3, the DNA is TGTGCCAGCAGTTTATCACCGGGCGGGAGCAATCAGCCCCAGCATTTT.

This chain connects TRBV6-1 to TRBJ2-7, with a tentative D call TRBD2 (6 bases). The CDR3 has 12 amino acids. CDR1 is MNHNS, CDR2 SASEGT, per germline. Trimming cost V 4 bases and J 6 bases, with 10 bases left between them. The DNA for the CDR3 is TGTGCCAGCAGTGTATGGGGGGTCGAGCAGTACTTC. Protein: CASSVWGVEQYF.

This sequence joins TRBV7-2 and TRBJ2-1, with a tentative D call TRBD1 (6 bases). Looked up from germline, CDR1 is SGHTA and CDR2 is FQGNSA. V dropped 2 bases and J dropped 7 bases, with 12 bases sitting between them. The length of the CDR3 is 14 residues. The chain's CDR3 is CASSLMAGDNEQFF. As DNA, the CDR3 is TGTGCCAGCAGCTTAATGGCAGGGGATAATGAGCAGTTCTTC.

The rearrangement links TRBV12-5 to TRBJ1-1; TRBD1 might be the D (5 bases). The germline V and J ends were trimmed by 0 bases and 5 bases, with 13 bases remaining between them. In germline, CDR1 is LGHNT, CDR2 FRNRAP. The CDR3 runs to 15 residues. The CDR3 DNA follows: TGTGCTAGTGGTTTGGTACTCGGGCGGGGGACTGAAGCTTTCTTT. This codes for CASGLVLGRGTEAFF.

The chain carries TRBV11-3 and TRBJ2-1, with D perhaps TRBD2 (5 bases). The CDR3 covers 15 residues. V was clipped by 1 base and J by 7 bases, with 14 bases between them. Germline V gene data show CDR1 as SGHNT and CDR2 as YENEEA. The CDR3 region has the DNA TGTGCCAGCAGCTTAGGACGGCGGGCCTCGAATGAGCAGTTCTTC. Amino acids: CASSLGRRASNEQFF.

This clone was observed a single time. V is TRBV28 and J is TRBJ2-7; 8 bases match TRBD1. CDR3 length: 15 residues. Trimming at V came to 5 bases and at J to 4 bases, leaving 10 bases not matched to a gene. CDR1 is MDHEN, CDR2 SYDVKM, per germline. The DNA for the CDR3 is TGTGCCAGCAGTATTCGCGGGACAGGCAAATACGAGCAGTACTTC. It yields the protein CASSIRGTGKYEQYF.

This sequence joins TRBV2 and TRBJ1-5, with 8 positions matching TRBD1. V dropped 3 bases and J dropped 5; count of bases not matched to a gene: 3. Germline V gene data show CDR1 as SNHLY and CDR2 as FYNNEI. The CDR3 is 14 residues long. For the CDR3, the DNA is TGTGCCAGCAGTGACGGACAGGGCTATCAGCCCCAGCATTTT. Translated: CASSDGQGYQPQHF.

This clone was observed a single time. The CDR3 DNA sequence: TGTGCCAGCAGCGTAGAGGGGGTAAACATTCAGTACTTC. The encoded protein is CASSVEGVNIQYF. The rearrangement joins TRBV9 to TRBJ2-4; a weak D match, TRBD1 (6 bases). Germline CDR1 and CDR2: SGDLS and YYNGEE. This CDR3 spans 13 amino acids. V was shortened by 0 bases and J by 6 bases, with 7 bases between the two germline ends.

The chain joins TRBV5-4 to TRBJ2-1; D possibly corresponds to TRBD2 (6 bases). Trimming stripped 0 bases from V and 1 base from J, with 11 bases between. This CDR3 is built from 16 residues. Germline-derived CDR1 and CDR2 are SGHNT and YYREEE (reference sequence). CDR3 amino acids: CASSLGSSASYNEQFF. DNA for the CDR3: TGTGCCAGCAGCTTGGGTTCTAGCGCGTCCTACAATGAGCAGTTCTTC.

Comments on this clone: Other DNA sequences from this sample encode an identical CDR3 as well. This chain joins TRBV7-3 and TRBJ1-1; D is possibly TRBD1 (5 bases). The germline V and J ends were trimmed by 3 bases and 1 base, with 6 bases remaining between them. Germline V gene data show CDR1 as SGHTA and CDR2 as FQGTGA. The CDR3 contains 13 residues. CDR3 nucleotide sequence: TGTGCCAGCAGCTTGGGGCAGAACACTGAAGCTTTCTTT. It codes for CASSLGQNTEAFF.

The chain is built from TRBV2 and TRBJ2-2; 9 bases match TRBD1. Germline loops: CDR1 SNHLY, CDR2 FYNNEI. The CDR3 totals 16 residues. With 7 bases clipped from V and 1 base from J, the junction kept 7 bases outside the gene matches. For the CDR3, the DNA is TGTGCCAGCAATCAACAGGGGGCAAAGAACACCGGGGAGCTGTTTTTT. Translated, it gives CASNQQGAKNTGELFF.

In regard to this clone: Other DNA sequences from this sample encode an identical CDR3 as well. The rearrangement links TRBV7-8 to TRBJ2-3; no reliable D call. Germline assignment: CDR1 SGHVS and CDR2 FQNEAQ. V was trimmed by 1 base and J by 5 bases, leaving 4 bases between them. There are 12 residues in the CDR3. The CDR3 protein is CASSLERDTQYF. The CDR3 nucleotides read TGTGCCAGCAGCTTAGAGCGAGATACGCAGTATTTT. Using reference TRBV7-8 and TRBJ2-3 for the parts outside the CDR3, the full variable domain is GAGVSQSPRYKVAKRGQDVALRCDPISGHVSLFWYQQALGQGPEFLTYFQNEAQLDKSGLPSDRFFAERPEGSVSTLKIQRTQQEDSAVYLCASSLERDTQYFGPGTRLTVL.

The chain couples TRBV21-1 to TRBJ2-3; the table's D call TRBD1 went unverified against the DNA. TRBV21-1 is a documented pseudogene. The CDR3 has 16 residues. The CDR3 DNA reads TGTGCCAGCAGCAACCCCCCGACAGCGAGCACAGATACGCAGTATTTT. Its translation is CASSNPPTASTDTQYF.

The chain has TRBV5-4 and TRBJ2-1, with 7 positions matching TRBD2. CDR1 SGHNT and CDR2 YYREEE come from the germline V gene (reference sequence). CDR3 length equals 14 residues. The trim removed 1 base at V and 8 bases at J, leaving 6 bases unmatched. The CDR3, as DNA: TGTGCCAGCAGCTTGAAGGGCGGGAGCTATGAGCAGTTCTTC. Protein product: CASSLKGGSYEQFF.

The chain joins TRBV9 to TRBJ2-6, with D possibly TRBD2 on 5 matching bases. V was clipped by 0 bases and J by 2 bases, with 6 bases between them. There are 15 residues in the CDR3. CDR1 is SGDLS and CDR2 is YYNGEE in the germline V gene. CDR3 sequence (DNA): TGTGCCAGCAGCGTAGTCGGGACTGGGGCCAACGTCCTGACTTTC. Translating it yields CASSVVGTGANVLTF.